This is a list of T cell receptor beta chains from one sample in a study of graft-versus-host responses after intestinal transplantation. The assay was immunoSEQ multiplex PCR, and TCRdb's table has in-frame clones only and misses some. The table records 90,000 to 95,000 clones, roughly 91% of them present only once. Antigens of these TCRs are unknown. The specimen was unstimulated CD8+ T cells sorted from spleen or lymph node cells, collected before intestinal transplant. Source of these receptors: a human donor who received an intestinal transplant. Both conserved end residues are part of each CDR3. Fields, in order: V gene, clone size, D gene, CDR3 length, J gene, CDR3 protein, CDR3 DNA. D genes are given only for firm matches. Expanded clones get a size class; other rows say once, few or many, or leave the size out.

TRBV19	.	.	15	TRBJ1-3	CASKVADSDGNTIYF	TGTGCCAGTAAGGTCGCCGACAGCGATGGAAACACCATATATTTT
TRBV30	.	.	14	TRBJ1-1	CAWSVSGLREEAFF	TGTGCCTGGAGTGTATCAGGGCTTAGGGAAGAAGCTTTCTTT
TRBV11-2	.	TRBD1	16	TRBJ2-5	CASSWDRGDGQETQYF	TGTGCCAGCAGCTGGGACAGGGGCGACGGGCAAGAGACCCAGTACTTC
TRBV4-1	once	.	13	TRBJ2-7	CASSQAPLYEQYF	TGCGCCAGCAGCCAAGCCCCTCTTTACGAGCAGTACTTC
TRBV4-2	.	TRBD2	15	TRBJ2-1	CASSQVAGAGNEQFF	TGTGCCAGCAGCCAAGTAGCGGGAGCGGGTAATGAGCAGTTCTTC
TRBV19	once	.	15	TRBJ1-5	CASSIFGGDNQPQHF	TGTGCCAGTAGTATTTTTGGGGGCGACAATCAGCCCCAGCATTTT
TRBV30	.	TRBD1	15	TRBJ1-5	CAWSVWDRGDQPQHF	TGTGCCTGGAGTGTCTGGGACAGGGGCGATCAGCCCCAGCATTTT
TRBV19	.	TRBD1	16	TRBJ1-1	CASSIGQGLVNTEAFF	TGTGCCAGTAGTATAGGACAGGGGTTGGTGAACACTGAAGCTTTCTTT
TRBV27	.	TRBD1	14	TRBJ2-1	CASSSRTGNNEQFF	TGTGCCAGCAGTTCCCGGACAGGAAACAATGAGCAGTTCTTC
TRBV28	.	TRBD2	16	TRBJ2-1	CASSLLAGGKNNEQFF	TGTGCCAGCAGTTTACTAGCGGGAGGGAAGAACAATGAGCAGTTCTTC
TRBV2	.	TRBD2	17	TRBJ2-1	CASSGRLTSGTYNEQFF	TGTGCCAGCAGTGGCCGTCTGACTAGCGGGACATACAATGAGCAGTTCTTC
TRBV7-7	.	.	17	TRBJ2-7	CASSPFSEGRGAYEQYF	TGTGCCAGCAGCCCGTTTTCGGAAGGACGGGGAGCCTACGAGCAGTACTTC
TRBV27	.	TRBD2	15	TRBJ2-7	CASSLGLAGRYEQYF	TGTGCCAGCAGTTTAGGACTAGCGGGAAGGTACGAGCAGTACTTC
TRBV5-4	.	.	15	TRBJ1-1	CASSRILQGNTEAFF	TGTGCCAGCAGCCGAATTCTCCAGGGGAACACTGAAGCTTTCTTT
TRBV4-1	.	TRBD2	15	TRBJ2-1	CASSLERGGRDEQFF	TGCGCCAGCAGCCTTGAGCGGGGGGGCCGCGATGAGCAGTTCTTC
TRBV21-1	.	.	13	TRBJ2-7	CASSKRGTYEQYF	TGTGCCAGCAGCAAAAGGGGAACCTACGAGCAGTACTTC
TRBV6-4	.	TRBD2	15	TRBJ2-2	CASSVSAGDTGELFF	TGTGCCAGCAGTGTGTCTGCGGGAGACACCGGGGAGCTGTTTTTT
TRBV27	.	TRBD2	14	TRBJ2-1	CASSPLADYNEQFF	TGTGCCAGCAGTCCACTAGCGGATTACAATGAGCAGTTCTTC
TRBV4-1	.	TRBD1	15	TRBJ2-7	CASSQGAVQGYEQYF	TGCGCCAGCAGCCAAGGGGCCGTACAGGGGTACGAGCAGTACTTC